Listed below are T cell receptor beta chains from one sample, sequenced in a study of cytomegalovirus exposure and HLA in healthy donors. Sequenced by immunoSEQ multiplex PCR; TCRdb stores in-frame clones only, minus some. The sample has roughly 150,000 clones, more than 75% seen once. Sample: PBMCs. Every receptor here comes from a man aged 30 to 39 in good health and CMV-seropositive. Each CDR3 is given with its conserved first and last residue. Each record gives: V gene, CDR3 length, J gene, clone size, D gene, CDR3 protein, CDR3 DNA. A D gene is named only where the DNA matches it firmly. Clone size is not always given. Where it is, it says once, few, many or a class for expanded clones.

v_gene: TRBV7-2
len: 16
j_gene: TRBJ2-2
abundance: -
d_gene: TRBD1
CDR3aa: CASSLMGQGAAGELFF
CDR3nt: TGTGCCAGCAGCTTAATGGGTCAGGGGGCAGCCGGGGAGCTGTTTTTT

v_gene: TRBV27
len: 17
j_gene: TRBJ2-2
abundance: -
d_gene: -
CDR3aa: CASSLGSTGFNTGELFF
CDR3nt: TGTGCCAGCAGTTTAGGGTCTACAGGGTTTAACACCGGGGAGCTGTTTTTT

v_gene: TRBV7-6
len: 17
j_gene: TRBJ2-2
abundance: -
d_gene: TRBD1
CDR3aa: CASSLEGQGANTGELFF
CDR3nt: TGTGCCAGCAGCTTAGAGGGGCAGGGGGCGAACACCGGGGAGCTGTTTTTT

v_gene: TRBV27
len: 13
j_gene: TRBJ1-2
abundance: -
d_gene: TRBD1
CDR3aa: CASSLSGQARYTF
CDR3nt: TGTGCCAGCAGTCTCTCGGGACAGGCGAGATACACCTTC

v_gene: TRBV5-4
len: 15
j_gene: TRBJ2-4
abundance: -
d_gene: -
CDR3aa: CASSPGSRDLNIQYF
CDR3nt: TGTGCCAGCAGCCCGGGGTCGCGGGACCTAAACATTCAGTACTTC

v_gene: TRBV5-4
len: 15
j_gene: TRBJ1-1
abundance: many
d_gene: -
CDR3aa: CASSVIETAGTEAFF
CDR3nt: TGTGCCAGCAGCGTAATAGAGACAGCGGGCACTGAAGCTTTCTTT

v_gene: TRBV7-9
len: 14
j_gene: TRBJ2-1
abundance: -
d_gene: TRBD2
CDR3aa: CASSPGTIYNEQFF
CDR3nt: TGTGCCAGCAGCCCGGGGACTATCTACAATGAGCAGTTCTTC

v_gene: TRBV5-1
len: 14
j_gene: TRBJ2-7
abundance: -
d_gene: -
CDR3aa: CASAQSPPGYEQYF
CDR3nt: TGCGCCAGCGCCCAGTCTCCCCCGGGATACGAGCAGTACTTC

v_gene: TRBV7-2
len: 15
j_gene: TRBJ1-3
abundance: -
d_gene: -
CDR3aa: CASSLEIGQRNTIYF
CDR3nt: TGTGCCAGCAGCTTAGAGATCGGACAGAGAAACACCATATATTTT

v_gene: TRBV10-1
len: 17
j_gene: TRBJ2-3
abundance: -
d_gene: -
CDR3aa: CASIEGAVSVLGDTQYF
CDR3nt: TGCGCCAGCATCGAGGGCGCCGTAAGTGTTCTCGGAGATACGCAGTATTTT

v_gene: TRBV6-4
len: 14
j_gene: TRBJ2-2
abundance: few
d_gene: -
CDR3aa: CASSDGSSPGELFF
CDR3nt: TGTGCCAGCAGTGACGGGTCTAGCCCCGGGGAGCTGTTTTTT